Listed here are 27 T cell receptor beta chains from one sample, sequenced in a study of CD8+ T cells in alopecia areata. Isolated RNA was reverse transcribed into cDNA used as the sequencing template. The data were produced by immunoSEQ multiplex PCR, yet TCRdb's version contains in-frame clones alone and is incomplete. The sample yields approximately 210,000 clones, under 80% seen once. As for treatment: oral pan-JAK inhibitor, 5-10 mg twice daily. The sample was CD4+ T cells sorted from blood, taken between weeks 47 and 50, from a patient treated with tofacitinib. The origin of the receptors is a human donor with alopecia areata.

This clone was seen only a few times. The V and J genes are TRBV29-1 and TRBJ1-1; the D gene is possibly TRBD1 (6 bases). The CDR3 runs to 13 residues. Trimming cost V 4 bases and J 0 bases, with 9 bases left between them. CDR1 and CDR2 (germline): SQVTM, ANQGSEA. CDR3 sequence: CSVGDNLNTEAFF. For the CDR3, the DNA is TGCAGCGTTGGGGACAATTTGAACACTGAAGCTTTCTTT. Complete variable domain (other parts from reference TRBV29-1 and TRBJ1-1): SAVISQKPSRDICQRGTSLTIQCQVDSQVTMMFWYRQQPGQSLTLIATANQGSEATYESGFVIDKFPISRPNLTFSTLTVSNMSPEDSSIYLCSVGDNLNTEAFFGQGTRLTVV.

For the CDR3, the DNA is TGTGCCAGCAGTCTACGGGCCAGCACAGATACGCAGTATTTT. It is translated as CASSLRASTDTQYF. The gene calls are TRBV6-5 and TRBJ2-3; D is ambiguous. With 5 bases removed from V and 0 bases from J, the gap between germline ends came to 9 bases. Germline V lookup: CDR1 MNHEY, CDR2 SVGAGI. CDR3 length: 14 amino acids.

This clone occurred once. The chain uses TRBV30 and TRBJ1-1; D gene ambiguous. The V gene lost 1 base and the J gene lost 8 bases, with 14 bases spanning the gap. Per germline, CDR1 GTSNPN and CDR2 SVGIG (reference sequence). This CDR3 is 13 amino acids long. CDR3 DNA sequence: TGTGCCTGGAGTGCCTGGGGTAATGGGGAAGCTTTCTTT. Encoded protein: CAWSAWGNGEAFF.

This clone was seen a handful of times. This CDR3 reads CASSSGLLGNKETQYF. CDR3 coding DNA: TGTGCCAGCAGCTCGGGATTGTTAGGGAATAAGGAGACCCAGTACTTC. The chain joins TRBV7-9 to TRBJ2-5; D is possibly TRBD2 (5 bases). Trimming shortened V by 4 bases and J by 5 bases, and 20 bases separated the two germline ends. Germline V CDR1 and CDR2: SEHNR, FQNEAQ (reference sequence). This CDR3 has 16 residues. The complete variable domain, with remaining parts taken from reference TRBV7-9 and TRBJ2-5, reads DTGVSQNPRHKITKRGQNVTFRCDPISEHNRLYWYRQTLGQGPEFLTYFQNEAQLEKSRLLSDRFSAERPKGSFSTLEIQRTEQGDSAMYLCASSSGLLGNKETQYFGPGTRLLVL.

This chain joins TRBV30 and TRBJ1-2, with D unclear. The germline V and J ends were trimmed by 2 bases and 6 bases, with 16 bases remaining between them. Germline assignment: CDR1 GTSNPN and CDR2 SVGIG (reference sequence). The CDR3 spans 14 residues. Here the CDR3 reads CAWSLNTAADGYTF. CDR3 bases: TGTGCCTGGAGTTTAAATACAGCTGCAGATGGCTACACCTTC.

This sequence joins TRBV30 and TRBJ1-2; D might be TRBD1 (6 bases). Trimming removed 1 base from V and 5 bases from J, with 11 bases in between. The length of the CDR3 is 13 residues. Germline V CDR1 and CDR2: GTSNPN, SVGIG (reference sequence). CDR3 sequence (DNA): TGTGCCTGGAGTGCGGACAGCCTATATGGCTACACCTTC. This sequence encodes CAWSADSLYGYTF.

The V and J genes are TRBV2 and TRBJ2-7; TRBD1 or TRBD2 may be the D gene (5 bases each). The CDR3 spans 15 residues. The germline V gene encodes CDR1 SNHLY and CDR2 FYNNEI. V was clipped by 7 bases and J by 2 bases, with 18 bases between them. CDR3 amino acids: CASTKTLRDAYEQYF. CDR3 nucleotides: TGTGCCAGCACAAAAACCCTCCGGGACGCCTACGAGCAGTACTTC.

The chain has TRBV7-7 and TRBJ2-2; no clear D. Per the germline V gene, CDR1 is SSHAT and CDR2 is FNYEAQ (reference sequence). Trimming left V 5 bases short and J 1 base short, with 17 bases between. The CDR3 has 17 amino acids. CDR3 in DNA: TGTGCCAGCAGCGCCCGCCTGGGCTCAATGAACACCGGGGAGCTGTTTTTT. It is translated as CASSARLGSMNTGELFF.

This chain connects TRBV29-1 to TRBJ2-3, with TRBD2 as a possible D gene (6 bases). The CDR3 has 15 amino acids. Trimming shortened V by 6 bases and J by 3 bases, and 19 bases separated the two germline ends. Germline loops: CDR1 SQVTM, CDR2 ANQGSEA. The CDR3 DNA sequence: TGCAGCGTCGTGTCCGGGACTGGGGATACAGATACGCAGTATTTT. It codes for CSVVSGTGDTDTQYF.

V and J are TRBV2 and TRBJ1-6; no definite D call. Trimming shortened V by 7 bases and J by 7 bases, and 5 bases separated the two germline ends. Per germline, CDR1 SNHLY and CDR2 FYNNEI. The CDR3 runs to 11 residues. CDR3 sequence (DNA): TGTGCCAGCAAGGCAAATTCACCCCTCCACTTT. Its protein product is CASKANSPLHF.

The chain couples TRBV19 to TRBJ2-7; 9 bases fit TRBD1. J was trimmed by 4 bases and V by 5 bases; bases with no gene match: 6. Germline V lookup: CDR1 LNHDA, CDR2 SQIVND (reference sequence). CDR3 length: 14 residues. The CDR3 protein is CASSGTGRRYEQYF. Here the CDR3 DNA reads TGTGCCAGTAGTGGGACAGGGAGGCGGTACGAGCAGTACTTC.

CDR3 residues: CASSLDRTGGQSPLHF. CDR3 in DNA: TGTGCCAGCAGCTTAGACCGGACAGGGGGCCAATCACCCCTCCACTTT. V and J are TRBV7-2 and TRBJ1-6; 11 nucleotides line up with TRBD1. Germline CDR1 and CDR2: SGHTA and FQGNSA. This CDR3 spans 16 amino acids. V lost 1 base and J lost 10; bases outside the gene matches: 6. Using reference TRBV7-2 and TRBJ1-6 for the parts outside the CDR3, the full variable domain is GAGVSQSPSNKVTEKGKDVELRCDPISGHTALYWYRQSLGQGLEFLIYFQGNSAPDKSGLPSDRFSAERTGGSVSTLTIQRTQQEDSAVYLCASSLDRTGGQSPLHFGNGTRLTVT.

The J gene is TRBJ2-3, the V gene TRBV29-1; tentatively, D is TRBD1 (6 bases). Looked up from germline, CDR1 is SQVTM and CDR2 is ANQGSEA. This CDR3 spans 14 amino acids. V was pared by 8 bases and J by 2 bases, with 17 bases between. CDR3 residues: CSSTRPGDTDTQYF. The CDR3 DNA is TGCAGCTCAACGAGGCCAGGGGACACAGATACGCAGTATTTT.

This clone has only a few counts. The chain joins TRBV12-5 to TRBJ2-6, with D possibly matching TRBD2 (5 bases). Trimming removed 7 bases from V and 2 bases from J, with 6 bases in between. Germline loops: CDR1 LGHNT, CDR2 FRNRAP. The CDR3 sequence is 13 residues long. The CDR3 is CASAEAGANVLTF. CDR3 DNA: TGTGCTAGTGCGGAGGCTGGGGCCAACGTCCTGACTTTC.

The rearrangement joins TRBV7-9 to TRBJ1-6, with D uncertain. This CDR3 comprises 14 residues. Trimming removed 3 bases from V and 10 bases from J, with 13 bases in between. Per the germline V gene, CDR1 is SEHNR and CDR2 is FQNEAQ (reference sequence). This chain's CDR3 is CASSLALPGSPLHF. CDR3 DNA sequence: TGTGCCAGCAGCTTGGCCCTCCCGGGGTCACCCCTCCACTTT.

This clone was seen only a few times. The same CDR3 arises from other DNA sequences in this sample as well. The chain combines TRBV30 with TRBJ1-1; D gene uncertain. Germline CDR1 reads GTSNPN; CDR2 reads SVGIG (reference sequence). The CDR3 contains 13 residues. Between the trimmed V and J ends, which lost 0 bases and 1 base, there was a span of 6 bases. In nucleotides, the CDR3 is TGTGCCTGGAGTGTACGGGCGAACACTGAAGCTTTCTTT. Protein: CAWSVRANTEAFF.

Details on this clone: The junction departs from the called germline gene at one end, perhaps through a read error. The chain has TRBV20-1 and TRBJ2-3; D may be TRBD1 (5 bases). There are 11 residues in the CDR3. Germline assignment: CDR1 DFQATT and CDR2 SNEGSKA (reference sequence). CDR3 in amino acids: CSAIDRDSQYF. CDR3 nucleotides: TGCAGTGCTATAGACAGAGATTCGCAGTATTTT.

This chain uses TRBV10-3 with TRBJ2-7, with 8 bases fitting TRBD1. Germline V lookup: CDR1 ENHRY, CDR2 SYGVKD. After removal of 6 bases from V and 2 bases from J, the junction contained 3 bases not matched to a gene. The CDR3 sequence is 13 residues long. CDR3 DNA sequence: TGTGCCATCAGGGACAGGGCCCCCTACGAGCAGTACTTC. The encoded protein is CAIRDRAPYEQYF.

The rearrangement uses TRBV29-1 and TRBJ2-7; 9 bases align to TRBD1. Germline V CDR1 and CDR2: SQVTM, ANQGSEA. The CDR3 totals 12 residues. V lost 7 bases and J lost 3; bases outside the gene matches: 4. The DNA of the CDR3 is TGCAGCGGTGGACAGGGGCTCTACGAGCAGTACTTC. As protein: CSGGQGLYEQYF.

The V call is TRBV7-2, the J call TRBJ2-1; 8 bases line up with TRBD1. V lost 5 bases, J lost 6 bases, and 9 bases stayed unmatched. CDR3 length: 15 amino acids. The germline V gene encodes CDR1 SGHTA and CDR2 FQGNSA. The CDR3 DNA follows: TGTGCCAGCAGCCGTGACAGGGGTATGGGCAATGAGCAGTTCTTC. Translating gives CASSRDRGMGNEQFF.

The CDR3 sequence is CSVLSSGGPYNEQFF. In nucleotides, the CDR3 is TGCAGCGTTCTCTCTAGCGGGGGGCCCTACAATGAGCAGTTCTTC. The gene calls are TRBV29-1 and TRBJ2-1; 11 bases are a match to TRBD2. The CDR3 contains 15 residues. CDR1 is SQVTM, CDR2 ANQGSEA, per germline. V trimming: 5 bases; J trimming: 2 bases; junction bases outside the gene matches: 5.

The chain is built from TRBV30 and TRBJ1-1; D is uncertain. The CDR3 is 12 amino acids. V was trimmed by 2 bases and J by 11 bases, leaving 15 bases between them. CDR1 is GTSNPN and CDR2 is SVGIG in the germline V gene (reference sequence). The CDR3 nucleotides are TGTGCCTGGAGTCCCACCCTAGAAAAGGCTTTCTTT. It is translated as CAWSPTLEKAFF.

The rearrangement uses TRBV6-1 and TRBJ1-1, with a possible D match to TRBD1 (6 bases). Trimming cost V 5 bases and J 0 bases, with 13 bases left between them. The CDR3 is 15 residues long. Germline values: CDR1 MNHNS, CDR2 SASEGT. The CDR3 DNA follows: TGTGCCAGCAGTTCGAGGACAGACCTGAACACTGAAGCTTTCTTT. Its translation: CASSSRTDLNTEAFF.

CDR3 DNA: TGTGCCATCAGTGATCAGGGGGCCGTACGTGGCTACACCTTC. It yields the protein CAISDQGAVRGYTF. The chain couples TRBV10-3 to TRBJ1-2; 8 bases map to TRBD1. Trimming cost V 3 bases and J 7 bases; bases outside gene matches: 7. The CDR3 runs to 14 residues. CDR1 and CDR2 from the germline V gene are ENHRY and SYGVKD.

The CDR3 spells CAISERYEQYF. The CDR3 DNA follows: TGTGCCATCAGTGAGAGATACGAGCAGTACTTC. The rearrangement links TRBV10-3 to TRBJ2-7; D is unresolved. The CDR3 covers 11 residues. Germline V gene sequence: CDR1 ENHRY, CDR2 SYGVKD. The ends were cut back, 2 bases at V and 4 bases at J, with 3 bases in the middle.

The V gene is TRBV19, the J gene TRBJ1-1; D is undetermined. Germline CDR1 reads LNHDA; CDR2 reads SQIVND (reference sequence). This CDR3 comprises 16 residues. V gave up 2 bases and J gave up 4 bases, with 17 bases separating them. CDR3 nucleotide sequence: TGTGCCAGTAGTATAACGTTTCGATTGAGACCCACTGAAGCTTTCTTT. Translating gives CASSITFRLRPTEAFF.

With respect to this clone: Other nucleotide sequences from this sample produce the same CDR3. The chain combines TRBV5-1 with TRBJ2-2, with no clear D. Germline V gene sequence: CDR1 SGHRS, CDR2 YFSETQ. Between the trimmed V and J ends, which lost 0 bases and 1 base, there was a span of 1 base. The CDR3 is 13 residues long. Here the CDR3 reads CASSLGNTGELFF. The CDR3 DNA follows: TGCGCCAGCAGCTTGGGGAACACCGGGGAGCTGTTTTTT.